A selection of T cell receptor beta chains follows, all from one sample in a study of cytomegalovirus exposure and HLA in healthy donors. Assay used: immunoSEQ multiplex PCR; TCRdb lists only in-frame clones, some missing. The profile covers 150,000 to 200,000 clones, with about 78% appearing a single time and around 5.7% taken by the ten largest. The sample taken for sequencing was PBMCs. The receptor set was obtained from a man between 35 and 55 years old in good health and CMV-seronegative. Each CDR3 is given with its conserved first and last residue. Each record gives: J gene, V gene, clone size, D gene, CDR3 protein, CDR3 DNA. D genes are given only for firm matches. For some rows the clone size is stated as once, few or many, or as a class when expanded; others skip it.

>TRBJ2-1|TRBV4-1|few|.
CASSLRERAPYNEQFF
TGCGCCAGCAGCCTCCGGGAGCGGGCCCCTTACAATGAGCAGTTCTTC
>TRBJ1-6|TRBV18|.|.
CASSPDRGYNSPLHF
TGTGCCAGCTCACCAGACCGGGGCTATAATTCACCCCTCCACTTT
>TRBJ1-1|TRBV5-4|.|.
CASRQGPGNTEAFF
TGTGCCAGCAGACAGGGACCGGGGAACACTGAAGCTTTCTTT
>TRBJ2-6|TRBV4-3|.|.
CASSPPARLAGANVLTF
TGCGCCAGCAGCCCGCCTGCACGACTAGCTGGGGCCAACGTCCTGACTTTC
>TRBJ1-5|TRBV9|.|.
CASSGEAGLGQPQHF
TGTGCCAGCAGCGGGGAGGCGGGGCTCGGTCAGCCCCAGCATTTT
>TRBJ2-2|TRBV27|.|.
CASSLLTGSGELFF
TGTGCCAGCAGTTTATTGACCGGGTCCGGGGAGCTGTTTTTT
>TRBJ2-3|TRBV10-3|.|TRBD2
CAISLTSGENTDTQYF
TGTGCCATCAGTCTGACTAGCGGGGAAAACACAGATACGCAGTATTTT
>TRBJ2-1|TRBV5-1|.|TRBD1
CASSRDRGIGNEQFF
TGCGCCAGCAGCAGGGACAGGGGTATTGGAAATGAGCAGTTCTTC
>TRBJ2-7|TRBV27|few|.
CASSFRTGRYEQYF
TGTGCCAGCAGTTTTCGAACAGGGCGGTACGAGCAGTACTTC
>TRBJ1-2|TRBV7-2|.|.
CASSLEGARYGYTF
TGTGCCAGCAGCTTAGAAGGGGCGCGGTATGGCTACACCTTC
>TRBJ1-1|TRBV27|.|.
CASSPDLNTEAFF
TGTGCCAGCAGTCCCGACTTGAACACTGAAGCTTTCTTT
>TRBJ2-1|TRBV6-5|.|TRBD1
CASSRGQPYNEQFF
TGTGCCAGCAGCCGGGGACAGCCGTACAATGAGCAGTTCTTC
>TRBJ1-3|TRBV18|.|TRBD1
CASRGQSTGNTIYF
TGTGCCAGCAGGGGACAGTCTACTGGAAACACCATATATTTT
>TRBJ2-1|TRBV5-4|.|.
CASSLEHINNEQFF
TGTGCCAGCAGCTTGGAACACATTAACAATGAGCAGTTCTTC
>TRBJ2-7|TRBV7-2|.|TRBD2
CASSSDGGDVTYEQYF
TGTGCCAGCAGCTCGGACGGGGGGGACGTTACCTACGAGCAGTACTTC
>TRBJ2-3|TRBV19|few|TRBD1
CASRVTGGWGTDTQYF
TGTGCCAGTAGGGTAACAGGGGGCTGGGGCACAGATACGCAGTATTTT
>TRBJ1-2|TRBV5-8|.|.
CASSLKSTSNYGYTF
TGTGCCAGCAGCTTGAAATCGACATCCAACTATGGCTACACCTTC
>TRBJ2-5|TRBV5-4|.|.
CASSLASGPQETQYF
TGTGCCAGCAGCTTGGCAAGCGGGCCCCAAGAGACCCAGTACTTC
>TRBJ1-4|TRBV7-9|.|TRBD1
CASSPDRGNEKLFF
TGTGCCAGCAGCCCGGACAGGGGTAATGAAAAACTGTTTTTT
>TRBJ2-2|TRBV4-1|few|TRBD1
CASSQVAGGNTGELFF
TGCGCCAGCAGCCAAGTGGCAGGGGGTAACACCGGGGAGCTGTTTTTT
>TRBJ2-7|TRBV6-6|.|TRBD1
CASSRGQGPYEQYF
TGTGCCAGCAGTCGCGGACAGGGGCCCTACGAGCAGTACTTC
>TRBJ2-3|TRBV7-6|.|.
CASSSSAFRGDTQYF
TGTGCCAGCAGCTCCTCTGCTTTCCGGGGGGATACGCAGTATTTT
>TRBJ2-1|TRBV7-8|.|TRBD2
CASRQSGLADNEQFF
TGTGCCAGCAGGCAGTCGGGGCTAGCGGACAATGAGCAGTTCTTC
>TRBJ2-3|TRBV2|.|TRBD2
CASTVTSGGTDTQYF
TGTGCCAGCACTGTGACTAGCGGGGGGACAGATACGCAGTATTTT
>TRBJ2-5|TRBV27|.|.
CASSFMGGLETQYF
TGTGCCAGCAGTTTCATGGGCGGGCTGGAGACCCAGTACTTC
>TRBJ1-1|TRBV25-1|.|.
CASTPRGQNTEAFF
TGTGCCAGCACCCCACGGGGACAGAACACTGAAGCTTTCTTT
>TRBJ1-2|TRBV5-1|.|.
CASSDPGGAYGYTF
TGCGCCAGCAGCGACCCGGGGGGCGCCTATGGCTACACCTTC
>TRBJ2-2|TRBV10-3|.|.
CAIGLDTGELFF
TGTGCCATCGGCCTAGACACCGGGGAGCTGTTTTTT
>TRBJ2-2|TRBV5-6|.|TRBD1
CASSLIGGEEELFF
TGTGCCAGCAGCTTGATAGGGGGCGAAGAGGAGCTGTTTTTT
>TRBJ2-7|TRBV2|.|TRBD2
CASRGTSGSGDEQYF
TGTGCCAGCAGGGGGACTAGCGGGAGCGGAGACGAGCAGTACTTC
>TRBJ2-1|TRBV7-2|.|TRBD2
CASSPRGEGRFEQFF
TGTGCCAGCAGCCCCCGGGGGGAGGGCAGGTTTGAGCAGTTCTTC
>TRBJ1-1|TRBV7-9|once|TRBD1
CAILRGQGNTEAFF
TGTGCCATCTTGCGGGGACAGGGGAACACTGAAGCTTTCTTT
>TRBJ2-1|TRBV10-3|once|TRBD1
CAISGQTGELSEQFF
TGTGCCATCAGTGGCCAGACAGGGGAGTTAAGTGAGCAGTTCTTC
>TRBJ2-7|TRBV5-5|.|.
CASSLERDFYEQYF
TGTGCCAGCAGCTTGGAACGGGATTTCTACGAGCAGTACTTC
>TRBJ2-2|TRBV9|.|.
CASSLTSWRGPTGELFF
TGTGCCAGCAGCCTCACCTCGTGGAGGGGCCCCACCGGGGAGCTGTTTTTT
>TRBJ2-3|TRBV10-1|.|.
CASKRGPSDTQYF
TGCGCCAGCAAAAGGGGCCCCTCAGATACGCAGTATTTT
>TRBJ2-3|TRBV5-1|few|TRBD1
CASSLEGASDTQYF
TGCGCCAGCAGCTTGGAGGGGGCATCAGATACGCAGTATTTT
>TRBJ2-5|TRBV5-3|once|TRBD1
CARSLTGGETQYF
TGTGCCAGAAGCTTGACAGGGGGGGAGACCCAGTACTTC
>TRBJ2-7|TRBV28|once|TRBD2
CASSLFLAGTYEQYF
TGTGCCAGCAGTTTATTCCTAGCGGGTACCTACGAGCAGTACTTC
>TRBJ2-7|TRBV15|.|TRBD2
CATSRGRGGSYEQYF
TGTGCCACCAGCAGGGGGAGGGGTGGGTCCTACGAGCAGTACTTC
>TRBJ2-1|TRBV10-3|.|.
CAISDGGDNEQFF
TGTGCCATCAGTGACGGCGGTGACAATGAGCAGTTCTTC
>TRBJ1-2|TRBV5-1|.|TRBD1
CASSLGQLNYGYTF
TGCGCCAGCAGCCTGGGACAGCTCAACTATGGCTACACCTTC
>TRBJ2-7|TRBV5-6|.|.
CASSLVGGSSYEQYF
TGTGCCAGCAGCTTGGTGGGGGGTAGTTCCTACGAGCAGTACTTC
>TRBJ2-7|TRBV6-1|.|.
CASSPTGRSSYEQYF
TGTGCCAGCAGCCCAACAGGAAGGAGCTCCTACGAGCAGTACTTC
>TRBJ2-7|TRBV18|.|.
CASSPDRSYEQYF
TGTGCCAGCTCACCAGACAGATCCTACGAGCAGTACTTC
>TRBJ2-7|TRBV19|.|.
CASSIRGRGQGKPYEQYF
TGTGCCAGTAGTATAAGGGGCCGAGGGCAGGGGAAACCCTACGAGCAGTACTTC
>TRBJ1-2|TRBV7-2|.|TRBD1
CASSRHSGTGNGYTF
TGTGCCAGCAGCCGCCACTCCGGGACAGGGAATGGCTACACCTTC
>TRBJ2-7|TRBV5-6|.|TRBD2
CASSLSLAGAEQYF
TGTGCCAGCAGCTTGAGCCTAGCGGGAGCCGAGCAGTACTTC
>TRBJ1-6|TRBV6-1|.|TRBD1
CASSEVQGAYSPLHF
TGTGCCAGCAGTGAAGTACAGGGGGCATATTCACCCCTCCACTTT
>TRBJ1-2|TRBV11-2|.|.
CASSLDPRGRGPYGYTF
TGTGCCAGCAGCTTAGACCCTCGGGGCAGGGGTCCCTATGGCTACACCTTC